This passage covers 2 T cell receptor beta chains from one sample sequenced in a study of radiation and T cells in renal cell carcinoma. Only in-frame clones appear in the TCRdb table, and some are missing; sequencing was by immunoSEQ multiplex PCR. The data hold 100,000 to 150,000 clones, with 81% observed a single time. The time point is: blood 2 weeks post-SBRT. Treatment: 15 Gy SBRT to primary tumor, nephrectomy 4 weeks later. The sequencing here drew on blood, taken from a patient whose treatment included radiotherapy and nephrectomy. All receptors come from a man aged 50 to 59 with renal cell carcinoma.

This rearrangement joins TRBV19 to TRBJ1-5; 9 bases agree with TRBD1. The V segment lost 4 bases and the J segment 1 base; nucleotides outside the gene matches: 8. The CDR3 is 17 amino acids. Germline V lookup: CDR1 LNHDA, CDR2 SQIVND (reference sequence). Here the CDR3 reads CASSKDRGRESNQPQHF. The CDR3 DNA is TGTGCCAGTAGTAAGGACAGGGGTAGAGAAAGCAATCAGCCCCAGCATTTT.

J is TRBJ1-2 and V is TRBV30; 10 bases match TRBD1. CDR1 and CDR2 (germline): GTSNPN, SVGIG (reference sequence). CDR3 length: 14 amino acids. V gave up 0 bases and J gave up 6 bases; unmatched junction bases: 4. CDR3 sequence: CAWSVTGTGDGYTF. DNA of the CDR3: TGTGCCTGGAGTGTGACCGGGACAGGGGATGGCTACACCTTC.